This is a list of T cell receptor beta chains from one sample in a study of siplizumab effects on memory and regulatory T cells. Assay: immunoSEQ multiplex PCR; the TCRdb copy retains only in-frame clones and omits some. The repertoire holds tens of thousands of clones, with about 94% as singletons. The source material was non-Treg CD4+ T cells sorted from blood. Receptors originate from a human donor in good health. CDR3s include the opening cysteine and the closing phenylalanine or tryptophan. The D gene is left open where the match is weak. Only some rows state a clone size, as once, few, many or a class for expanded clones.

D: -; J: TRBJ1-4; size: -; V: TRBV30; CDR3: CAWRAYLRGGEKLFF; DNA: TGTGCCTGGAGAGCCTACCTGAGGGGGGGGGAAAAACTGTTTTTT
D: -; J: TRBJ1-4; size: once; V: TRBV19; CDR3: CASSIGQGNEKLFF; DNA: TGTGCCAGTAGTATCGGCCAGGGGAATGAAAAACTGTTTTTT
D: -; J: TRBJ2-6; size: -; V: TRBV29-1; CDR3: CSVNSGANVLTF; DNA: TGCAGCGTTAATTCTGGGGCCAACGTCCTGACTTTC
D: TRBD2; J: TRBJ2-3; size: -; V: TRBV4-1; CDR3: CASSQDKSLADNTDTQYF; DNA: TGCGCCAGCAGCCAAGATAAATCGCTAGCGGATAACACAGATACGCAGTATTTT
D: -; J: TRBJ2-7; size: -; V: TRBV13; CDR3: CASSLVGVEQYF; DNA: TGTGCCAGCAGCTTAGTAGGGGTCGAGCAGTACTTC
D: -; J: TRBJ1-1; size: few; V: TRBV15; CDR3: CATSRAGQGTITKAFF; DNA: TGTGCCACCAGCAGAGCTGGGCAGGGAACTATTACGAAAGCTTTCTTT
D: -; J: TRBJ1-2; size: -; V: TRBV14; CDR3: CASSQEGRLLGGYTF; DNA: TGTGCCAGCAGCCAAGAAGGCAGGCTTTTAGGTGGCTACACCTTC
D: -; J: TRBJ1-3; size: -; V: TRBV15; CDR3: CATSSGRGFSGNTIYF; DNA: TGTGCCACCAGCAGCGGCCGGGGGTTCTCTGGAAACACCATATATTTT
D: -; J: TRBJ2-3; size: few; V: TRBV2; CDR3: CASSPQILSTDTQYF; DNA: TGTGCCAGCAGTCCGCAAATACTTAGCACAGATACGCAGTATTTT
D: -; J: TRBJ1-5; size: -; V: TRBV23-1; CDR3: CASSQSSNQPQHF; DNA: TGCGCCAGCAGTCAGTCTTCGAATCAGCCCCAGCATTTT